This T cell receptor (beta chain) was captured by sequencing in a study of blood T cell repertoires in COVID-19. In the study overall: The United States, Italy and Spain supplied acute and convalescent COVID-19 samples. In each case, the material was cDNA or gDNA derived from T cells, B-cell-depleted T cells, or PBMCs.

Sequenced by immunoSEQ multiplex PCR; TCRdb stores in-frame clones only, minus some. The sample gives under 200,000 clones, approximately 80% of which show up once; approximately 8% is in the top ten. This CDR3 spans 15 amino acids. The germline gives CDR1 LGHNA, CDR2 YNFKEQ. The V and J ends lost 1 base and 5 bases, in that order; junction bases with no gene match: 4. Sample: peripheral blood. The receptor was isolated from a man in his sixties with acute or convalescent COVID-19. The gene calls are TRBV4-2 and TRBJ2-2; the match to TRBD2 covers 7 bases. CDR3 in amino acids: CASSQAGGFTGELFF. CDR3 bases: TGTGCCAGCAGCCAAGCGGGGGGATTTACCGGGGAGCTGTTTTTT.